Sequencing of this T cell receptor beta chain was carried out in a study of metastatic and nonmetastatic thyroid tumors. On the study more broadly: It was across blood and tumor or nodule tissue from malignant and benign thyroid patients that repertoires were compared.

Each patient went into thyroid surgery without having received any treatment. Concerning this clone itself: Its antigen is unknown. Other DNA variants within this sample encode the same CDR3.

As handled by the study authors: The study took CDR3 differences across clinicopathological groups and made a distant-metastasis classifier for papillary thyroid cancer from them. With MiXCR, TCRdb reprocessed the PCR reads. The V and J calls reflect TCRdb's pipeline rather than the authors' work. The repertoire holds about 92,000 clones, with 14% to 15% as singletons. Study-wide findings and caveats: The reported finding was significantly higher TCR beta diversity in malignant thyroid tumors relative to benign nodules, in blood and tumor.

Sample: blood. The receptor comes from a female donor with papillary thyroid cancer or a benign thyroid nodule (not recorded which). Some clones in this sample may be carry-over from other donors' samples.

The CDR3 nucleotides are TGCGCCAGCAGCGGAGGACAGGGGGCAAACTATGGCTACACCTTC. Translating gives CASSGGQGANYGYTF. The chain links TRBV5-1 to TRBJ1-2; 11 bases map to TRBD1. Germline trimming cut 4 bases from V and 2 bases from J; bases unmatched to any gene: 4. The germline V gene encodes CDR1 SGHRS and CDR2 YFSETQ. The CDR3 covers 15 residues.